Following are 13 T cell receptor beta chains from one sample sequenced in a study of post-analysis software for immune sequencing data (dated by TCRdb to between 2014 and 2017). Broader findings and caveats from the paper: Patients showed significantly higher frequencies than controls for roughly five TRBV segments, among them TRBV5-6, TRBV5-1 and TRBV20-1.

The library was obtained by PCR. The sample was run on an Illumina HiSeq 2500. Unique molecular identifiers were incorporated into TCR beta cDNA libraries to reduce PCR and sequencing biases. TCRdb reanalyzed the raw reads on its own, using fastp at Q25 for trimming and MiXCR for clone calling, and kept in-frame beta chains. Records with the same CDR3 protein are collapsed into one entry carrying the most frequent genes and DNA. The sample includes around 500,000 distinct CDR3 sequences, with around a third observed a single time. Clones ranked in the top ten supply approximately 5.4% of the sample. Their antigens remain unidentified. Sequences were obtained from blood. All receptors come from a girl aged 2-17 years with multiple sclerosis.

This rearrangement joins TRBV5-5 to TRBJ1-5; D perhaps matches TRBD1 (6 bases). The CDR3 runs to 15 residues. The germline gives CDR1 SGHKS, CDR2 YYEKEE (reference sequence). V dropped 0 bases and J dropped 5 bases, with 12 bases sitting between them. CDR3 bases: TGTGCCAGCAGCTTGGACAGGGAAGCGCATCAGCCCCAGCATTTT. Residues: CASSLDREAHQPQHF.

This clonotype was counted between two and nine times. This chain connects TRBV29-1 to TRBJ2-4; 7 bases are a match to TRBD2. The junction had 15 bases not matched to a gene; V was cut back by 5 bases and J by 5 bases. Germline V gene data show CDR1 as SQVTM and CDR2 as ANQGSEA. The CDR3 has 16 amino acids. This chain's CDR3 is CSVRGLTSNSQNIQYF. Here the CDR3 DNA reads TGCAGCGTTAGAGGCTTGACTAGCAATAGTCAAAACATTCAGTACTTC.

This rearrangement joins TRBV29-1 to TRBJ1-5, with a tentative D call TRBD1 (5 bases). Germline V gives CDR1 SQVTM, CDR2 ANQGSEA. This CDR3 has 14 residues. V lost 5 bases, J lost 0 bases, and 11 bases lay in between. CDR3 nucleotides: TGCAGCGTTAAACTGACAGATAGCAATCAGCCCCAGCATTTT. Translated, it gives CSVKLTDSNQPQHF.

This clonotype was detected ten times or more. The chain employs TRBV5-1 and TRBJ2-1; D might be TRBD1 (6 bases). The CDR3 is made up of 12 amino acids. Trimming pared 5 bases from V and 10 bases from J, leaving 13 bases between. Germline CDR1 SGHRS, CDR2 YFSETQ. Here the CDR3 DNA reads TGCGCCAGCAGAACAGGGAAGCAGGAGCAGTTCTTC. Amino acids: CASRTGKQEQFF.

This chain links TRBV2 with TRBJ1-5; the D gene is possibly TRBD1 (5 bases). Trimming cost V 6 bases and J 2 bases, with 11 bases left between them. The V gene's germline CDR1 is SNHLY and CDR2 FYNNEI. The CDR3 sequence is 14 residues long. The chain's CDR3 is CASRGGTGNQPQHF. CDR3 DNA: TGTGCCAGCAGGGGGGGAACGGGCAATCAGCCCCAGCATTTT.

This chain connects TRBV12-3 or TRBV12-4 to TRBJ2-5; D possibly uses TRBD1 or TRBD2 (5 bases each). This CDR3 is 13 amino acids long. V was shortened by 5 bases and J by 4 bases, with 11 bases between the two germline ends. The CDR3 loop reads CASSIGGGETQYF. The DNA of the CDR3 is TGTGCCAGCAGTATTGGGGGTGGAGAGACCCAGTACTTC.

The chain couples TRBV20-1 to TRBJ2-1; D possibly uses TRBD1 or TRBD2 (5 bases each). The CDR3 consists of 12 residues. V was pared by 7 bases and J by 4 bases, with 11 bases between. CDR1 and CDR2 from the germline V gene are DFQATT and SNEGSKA (reference sequence). This CDR3 reads CSGTGPYNEQFF. The CDR3 bases are TGCAGTGGGACGGGACCTTACAATGAGCAGTTCTTC.

V usage is TRBV5-4 and J usage is TRBJ2-7; D remains ambiguous. The DNA end is a closer match to TRBJ2-5, so the J assignment may be wrong. The CDR3 is 12 residues long. The germline V gene has CDR1 SGHNT and CDR2 YYREEE (reference sequence). In nucleotides, the CDR3 is TGTGCCAGCAGCTTGTGGATGGAGACCCAGTACTTC. It is translated as CASSLWMETQYF.

DNA for the CDR3: TGCAGCGTTGATCAGGGAGCGGCTGAAGCTTTCTTT. It yields the protein CSVDQGAAEAFF. The chain is built from TRBV29-1 and TRBJ1-1, with a tentative D call TRBD1 (5 bases). This CDR3 has 12 residues. Germline CDR1 SQVTM, CDR2 ANQGSEA. Trimming cost V 3 bases and J 6 bases, with 11 bases left between them.

The V and J genes are TRBV20-1 and TRBJ1-1, with D perhaps matching TRBD1 (6 bases). Germline-derived CDR1 and CDR2 are DFQATT and SNEGSKA (reference sequence). CDR3 length equals 14 residues. V was cut by 6 bases and J by 0 bases, with 14 bases left in between. The CDR3 DNA is TGCAGTGCCCGGACAGCCCCAATGAACACTGAAGCTTTCTTT. This sequence encodes CSARTAPMNTEAFF.

The gene calls are TRBV7-9 and TRBJ1-2, with 9 positions matching TRBD1. The germline gives CDR1 SEHNR, CDR2 FQNEAQ (reference sequence). With 2 bases clipped from V and 7 bases from J, the junction kept 8 bases outside the gene matches. There are 15 residues in the CDR3. The CDR3 loop is CASSLRATGGSGYTF. The CDR3 bases are TGTGCCAGCAGCTTAAGGGCAACAGGGGGCTCTGGCTACACCTTC. Full variable domain (outside the CDR3, taken from reference TRBV7-9 and TRBJ1-2): DTGVSQNPRHKITKRGQNVTFRCDPISEHNRLYWYRQTLGQGPEFLTYFQNEAQLEKSRLLSDRFSAERPKGSFSTLEIQRTEQGDSAMYLCASSLRATGGSGYTFGSGTRLTVV.

This clonotype has just a few counts. V is TRBV11-2 and J is TRBJ2-1; D unresolved. V dropped 3 bases and J dropped 4 bases, with 16 bases sitting between them. Germline CDR1 is SGHAT and CDR2 is FQNNGV. This CDR3 has 16 amino acids. CDR3 sequence reads: CASSFGTPFGYNEQFF. The CDR3 DNA reads TGTGCCAGCAGCTTCGGAACGCCCTTTGGGTACAATGAGCAGTTCTTC.

This clonotype was seen only a few times. The chain joins TRBV6-5 to TRBJ2-3, with D unclear. The V gene lost 7 bases and the J gene lost 6 bases, with 8 bases spanning the gap. Germline CDR1 reads MNHEY; CDR2 reads SVGAGI. The CDR3 length is 11 residues. The CDR3 DNA reads TGTGCCAGCACCTATGGGGATACGCAGTATTTT. This translates into CASTYGDTQYF.